Sequencing of this T cell receptor beta chain was carried out in a study of read filtering for tumor transcriptome and immune sequencing. Looking at the study overall: Transcriptome libraries were built from DNase-treated RNA.

Germline V lookup: CDR1 DFQATT, CDR2 SNEGSKA (reference sequence). The V and J ends lost 5 bases and 4 bases, in that order; junction bases with no gene match: 6. This CDR3 is 13 amino acids long. From around 440 ng of RNA, a library with molecular barcoded alpha/delta and beta/gamma adaptors was made. Using its own MiXCR run on the reads, TCRdb lists one record per CDR3 protein. The sample includes about 24,000 distinct CDR3 sequences, 20% to 25% of them seen just once. The chain has TRBV20-1 and TRBJ2-7; 9 bases are shared with TRBD2. The material sequenced was a population of CD138-negative cells sorted from bone marrow. This sequence was found in a donor aged 40 or older with multiple myeloma. CDR3 amino acids: CSAGGGRAYEQYF. In DNA form, the CDR3 reads TGCAGTGCTGGGGGCGGGAGGGCTTACGAGCAGTACTTC.